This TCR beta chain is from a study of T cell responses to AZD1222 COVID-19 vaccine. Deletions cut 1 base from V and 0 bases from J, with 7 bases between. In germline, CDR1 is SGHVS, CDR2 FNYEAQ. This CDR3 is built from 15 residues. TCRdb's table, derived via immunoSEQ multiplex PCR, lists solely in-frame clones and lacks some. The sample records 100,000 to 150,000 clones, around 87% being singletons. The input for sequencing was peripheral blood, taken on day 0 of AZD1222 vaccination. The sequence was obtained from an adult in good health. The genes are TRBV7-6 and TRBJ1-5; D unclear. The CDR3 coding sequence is TGTGCCAGCAGCTTAGAAGGCCATAGCAATCAGCCCCAGCATTTT. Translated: CASSLEGHSNQPQHF.